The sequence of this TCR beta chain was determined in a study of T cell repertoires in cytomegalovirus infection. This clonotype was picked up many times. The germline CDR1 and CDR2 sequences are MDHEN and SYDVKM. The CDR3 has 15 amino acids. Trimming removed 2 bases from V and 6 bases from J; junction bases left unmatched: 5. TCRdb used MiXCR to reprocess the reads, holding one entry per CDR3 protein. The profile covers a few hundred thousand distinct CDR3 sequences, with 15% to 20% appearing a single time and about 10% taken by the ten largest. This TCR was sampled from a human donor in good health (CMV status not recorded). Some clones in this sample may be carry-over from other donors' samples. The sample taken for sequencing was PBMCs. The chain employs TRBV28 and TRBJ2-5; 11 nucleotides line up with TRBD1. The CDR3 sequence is CASSLPGTGGKTQYF. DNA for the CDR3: TGTGCCAGCAGTTTACCCGGGACAGGGGGAAAGACCCAGTACTTC.